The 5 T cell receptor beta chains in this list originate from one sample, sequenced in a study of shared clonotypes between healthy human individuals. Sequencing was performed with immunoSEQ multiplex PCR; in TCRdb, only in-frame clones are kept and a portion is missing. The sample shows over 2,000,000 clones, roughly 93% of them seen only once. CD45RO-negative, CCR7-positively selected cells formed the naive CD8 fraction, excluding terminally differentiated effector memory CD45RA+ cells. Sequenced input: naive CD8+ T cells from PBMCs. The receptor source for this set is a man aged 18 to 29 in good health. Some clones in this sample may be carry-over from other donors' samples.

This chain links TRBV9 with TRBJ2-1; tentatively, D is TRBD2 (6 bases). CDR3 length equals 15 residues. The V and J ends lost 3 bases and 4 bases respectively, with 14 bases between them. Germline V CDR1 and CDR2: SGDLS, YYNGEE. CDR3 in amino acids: CASSESGPAYNEQFF. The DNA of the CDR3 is TGTGCCAGCAGCGAAAGCGGGCCTGCTTACAATGAGCAGTTCTTC.

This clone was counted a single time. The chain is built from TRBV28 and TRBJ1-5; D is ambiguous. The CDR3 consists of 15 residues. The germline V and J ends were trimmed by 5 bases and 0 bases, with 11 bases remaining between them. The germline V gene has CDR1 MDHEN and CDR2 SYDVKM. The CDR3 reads CASSPAGYSNQPQHF. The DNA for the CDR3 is TGTGCCAGCAGTCCGGCGGGTTATAGCAATCAGCCCCAGCATTTT.

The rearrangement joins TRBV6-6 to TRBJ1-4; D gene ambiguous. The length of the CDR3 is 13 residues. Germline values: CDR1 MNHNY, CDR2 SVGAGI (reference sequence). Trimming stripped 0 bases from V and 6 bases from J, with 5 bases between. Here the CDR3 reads CASSYSTYEKLFF. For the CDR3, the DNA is TGTGCCAGCAGTTACTCGACTTATGAAAAACTGTTTTTT.

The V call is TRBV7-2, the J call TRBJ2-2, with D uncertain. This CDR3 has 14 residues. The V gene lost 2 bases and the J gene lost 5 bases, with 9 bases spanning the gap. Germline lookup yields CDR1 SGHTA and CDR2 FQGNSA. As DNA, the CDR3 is TGTGCCAGCAGCTTAACGGCCGGGACCGGGGAGCTGTTTTTT. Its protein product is CASSLTAGTGELFF.

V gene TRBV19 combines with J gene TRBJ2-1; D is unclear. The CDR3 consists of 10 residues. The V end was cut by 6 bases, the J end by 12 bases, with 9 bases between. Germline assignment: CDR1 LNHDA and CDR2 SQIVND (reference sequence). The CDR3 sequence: CASRGGRQFF. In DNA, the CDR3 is TGTGCCAGTAGGGGTGGTCGGCAGTTCTTC.